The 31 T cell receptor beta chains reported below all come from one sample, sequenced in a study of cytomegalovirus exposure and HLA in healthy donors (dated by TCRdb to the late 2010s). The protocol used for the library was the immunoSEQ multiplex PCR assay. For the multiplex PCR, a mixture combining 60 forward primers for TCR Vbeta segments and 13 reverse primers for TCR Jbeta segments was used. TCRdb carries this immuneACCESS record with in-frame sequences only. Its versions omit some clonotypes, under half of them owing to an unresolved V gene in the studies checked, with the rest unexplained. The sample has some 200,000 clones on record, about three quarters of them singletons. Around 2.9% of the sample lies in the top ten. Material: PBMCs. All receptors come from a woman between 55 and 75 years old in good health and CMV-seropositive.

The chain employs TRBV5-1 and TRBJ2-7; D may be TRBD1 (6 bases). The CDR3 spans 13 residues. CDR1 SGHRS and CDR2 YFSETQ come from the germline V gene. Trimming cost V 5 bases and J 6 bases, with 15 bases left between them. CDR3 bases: TGCGCCAGCAGGGTCGGGCAGGGGCCCGAGCAGTACTTC. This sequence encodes CASRVGQGPEQYF.

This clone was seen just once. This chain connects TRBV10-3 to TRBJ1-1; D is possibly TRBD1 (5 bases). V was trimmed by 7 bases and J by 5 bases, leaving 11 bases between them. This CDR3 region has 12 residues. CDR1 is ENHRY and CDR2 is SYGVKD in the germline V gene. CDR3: CAITGGGTEAFF. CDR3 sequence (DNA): TGTGCCATCACTGGGGGAGGGACTGAAGCTTTCTTT.

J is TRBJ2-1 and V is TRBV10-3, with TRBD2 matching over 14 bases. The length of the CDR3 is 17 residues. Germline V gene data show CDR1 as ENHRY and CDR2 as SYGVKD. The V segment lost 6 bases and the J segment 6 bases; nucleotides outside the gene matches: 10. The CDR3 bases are TGTGCCATCAGGATGAATGATGGACTAGCGGGGGGCAATGAGCAGTTCTTC. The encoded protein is CAIRMNDGLAGGNEQFF.

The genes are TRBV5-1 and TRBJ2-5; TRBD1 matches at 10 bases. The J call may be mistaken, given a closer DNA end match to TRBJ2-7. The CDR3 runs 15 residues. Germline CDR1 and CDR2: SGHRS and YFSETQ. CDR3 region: CASSPTPTGGDEQYF. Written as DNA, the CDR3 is TGCGCCAGCAGCCCCACCCCGACAGGGGGCGACGAGCAGTACTTC.

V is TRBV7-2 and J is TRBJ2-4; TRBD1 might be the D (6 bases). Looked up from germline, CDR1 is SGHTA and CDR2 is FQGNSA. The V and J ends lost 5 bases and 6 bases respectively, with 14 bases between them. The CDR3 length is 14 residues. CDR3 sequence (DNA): TGTGCCAGCAGCATAATGTCACAGGGAAACATTCAGTACTTC. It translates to CASSIMSQGNIQYF.

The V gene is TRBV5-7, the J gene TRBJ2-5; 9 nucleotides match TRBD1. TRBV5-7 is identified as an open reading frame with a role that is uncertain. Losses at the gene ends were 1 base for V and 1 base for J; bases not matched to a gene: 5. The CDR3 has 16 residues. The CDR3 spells CASSLLLTGGQETQYF. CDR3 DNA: TGTGCCAGCAGCTTGCTCCTGACAGGGGGCCAAGAGACCCAGTACTTC.

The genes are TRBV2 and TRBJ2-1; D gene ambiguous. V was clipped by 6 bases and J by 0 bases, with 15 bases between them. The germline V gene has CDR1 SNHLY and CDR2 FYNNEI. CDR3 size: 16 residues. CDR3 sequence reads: CASRLQASGSYNEQFF. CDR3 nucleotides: TGTGCCAGCAGGCTCCAGGCTTCTGGCTCCTACAATGAGCAGTTCTTC. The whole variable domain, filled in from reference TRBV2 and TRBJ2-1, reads EPEVTQTPSHQVTQMGQEVILRCVPISNHLYFYWYRQILGQKVEFLVSFYNNEISEKSEIFDDQFSVERPDGSNFTLKIRSTKLEDSAMYFCASRLQASGSYNEQFFGPGTRLTVL.

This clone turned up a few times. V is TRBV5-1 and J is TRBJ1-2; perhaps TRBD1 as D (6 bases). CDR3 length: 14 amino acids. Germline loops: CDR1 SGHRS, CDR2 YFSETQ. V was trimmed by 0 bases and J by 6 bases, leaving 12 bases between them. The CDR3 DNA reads TGCGCCAGCAGCTTGGCCCAGGGGCGGAATGGCTACACCTTC. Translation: CASSLAQGRNGYTF.

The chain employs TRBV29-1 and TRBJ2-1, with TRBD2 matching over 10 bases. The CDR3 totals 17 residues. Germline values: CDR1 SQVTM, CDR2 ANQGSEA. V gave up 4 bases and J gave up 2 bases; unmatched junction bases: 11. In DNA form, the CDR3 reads TGCAGCGTTGGTATTACTAGCGGGGTAAGGACCTACAATGAGCAGTTCTTC. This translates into CSVGITSGVRTYNEQFF.

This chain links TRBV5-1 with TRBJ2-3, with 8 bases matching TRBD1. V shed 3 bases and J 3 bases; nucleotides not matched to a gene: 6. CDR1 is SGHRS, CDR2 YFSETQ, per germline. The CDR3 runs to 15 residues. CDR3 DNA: TGCGCCAGCAGCTCGGACAGGGAGAGGACAGATACGCAGTATTTT. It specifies CASSSDRERTDTQYF.

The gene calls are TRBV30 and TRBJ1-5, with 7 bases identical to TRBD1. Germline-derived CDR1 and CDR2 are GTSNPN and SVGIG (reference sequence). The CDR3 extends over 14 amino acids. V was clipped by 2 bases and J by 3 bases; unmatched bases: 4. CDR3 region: CAWSTGTVNQPQHF. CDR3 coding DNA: TGTGCCTGGAGTACAGGGACAGTCAATCAGCCCCAGCATTTT.

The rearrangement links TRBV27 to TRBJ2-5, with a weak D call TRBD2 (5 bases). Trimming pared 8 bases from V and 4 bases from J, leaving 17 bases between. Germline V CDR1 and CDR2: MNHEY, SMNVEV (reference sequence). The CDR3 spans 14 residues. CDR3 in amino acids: CASGNIAPAETQYF. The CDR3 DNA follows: TGTGCCAGCGGTAACATAGCGCCCGCAGAGACCCAGTACTTC.

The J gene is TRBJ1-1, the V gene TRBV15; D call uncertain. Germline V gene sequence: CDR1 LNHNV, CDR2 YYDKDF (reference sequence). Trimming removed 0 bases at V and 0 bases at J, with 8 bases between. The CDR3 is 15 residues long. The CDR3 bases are TGTGCCACCAGCAGAGATCACAACCTGAACACTGAAGCTTTCTTT. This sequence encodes CATSRDHNLNTEAFF.

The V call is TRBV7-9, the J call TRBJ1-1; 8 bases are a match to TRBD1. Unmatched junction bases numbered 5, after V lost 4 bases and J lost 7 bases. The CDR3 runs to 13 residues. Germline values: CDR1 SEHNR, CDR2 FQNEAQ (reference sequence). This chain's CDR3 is CASSWGQASEAFF. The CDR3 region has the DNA TGTGCCAGCAGCTGGGGACAGGCGAGTGAAGCTTTCTTT.

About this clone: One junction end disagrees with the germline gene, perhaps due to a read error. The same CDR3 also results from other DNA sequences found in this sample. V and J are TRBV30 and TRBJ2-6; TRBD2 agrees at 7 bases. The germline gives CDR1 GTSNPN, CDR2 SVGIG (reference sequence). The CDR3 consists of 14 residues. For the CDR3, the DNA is TGTGCCTGGAGTGTACGGGGGAGGGCCAACGTCCTGACCTTC. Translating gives CAWSVRGRANVLTF.

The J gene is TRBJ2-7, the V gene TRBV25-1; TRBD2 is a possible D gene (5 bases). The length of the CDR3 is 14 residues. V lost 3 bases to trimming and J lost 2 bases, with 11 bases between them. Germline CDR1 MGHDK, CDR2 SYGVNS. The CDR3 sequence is CASSDTRVPYEQYF. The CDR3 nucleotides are TGTGCCAGCAGTGACACGCGGGTTCCCTACGAGCAGTACTTC.

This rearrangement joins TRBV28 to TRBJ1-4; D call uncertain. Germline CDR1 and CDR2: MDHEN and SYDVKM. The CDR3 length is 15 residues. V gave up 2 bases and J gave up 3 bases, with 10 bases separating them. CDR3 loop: CASSLPPGSNEKLFF. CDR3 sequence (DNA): TGTGCCAGCAGTTTACCTCCAGGATCTAATGAAAAACTGTTTTTT.

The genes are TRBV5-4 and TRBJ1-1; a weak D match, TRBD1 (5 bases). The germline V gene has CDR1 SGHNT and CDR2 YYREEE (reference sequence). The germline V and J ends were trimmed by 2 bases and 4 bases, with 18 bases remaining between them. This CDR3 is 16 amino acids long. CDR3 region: CASSFGSVMGGTEAFF. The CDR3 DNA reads TGTGCCAGCAGCTTCGGGTCCGTAATGGGGGGCACTGAAGCTTTCTTT. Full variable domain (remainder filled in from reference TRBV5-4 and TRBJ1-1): ETGVTQSPTHLIKTRGQQVTLRCSSQSGHNTVSWYQQALGQGPQFIFQYYREEENGRGNFPPRFSGLQFPNYSSELNVNALELDDSALYLCASSFGSVMGGTEAFFGQGTRLTVV.

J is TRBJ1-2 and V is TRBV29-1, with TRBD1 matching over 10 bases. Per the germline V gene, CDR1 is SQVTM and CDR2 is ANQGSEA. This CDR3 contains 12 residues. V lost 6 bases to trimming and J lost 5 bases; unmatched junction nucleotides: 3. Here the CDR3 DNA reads TGCAGCGTGGGACAGGGGTTGTATGGCTACACCTTC. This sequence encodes CSVGQGLYGYTF.

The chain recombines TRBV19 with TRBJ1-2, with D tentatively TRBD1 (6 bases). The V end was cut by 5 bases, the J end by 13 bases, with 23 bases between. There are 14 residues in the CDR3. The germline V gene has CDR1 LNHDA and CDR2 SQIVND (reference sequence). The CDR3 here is CASSLPLGQRIRTF. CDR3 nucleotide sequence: TGTGCCAGTAGTTTACCCCTCGGACAGCGTATTCGCACCTTC.

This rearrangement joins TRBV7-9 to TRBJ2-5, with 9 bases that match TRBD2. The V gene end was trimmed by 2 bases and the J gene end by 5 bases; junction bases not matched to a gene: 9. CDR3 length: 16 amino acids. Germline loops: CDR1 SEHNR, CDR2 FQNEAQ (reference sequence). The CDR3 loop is CASSLRSGGTGETQYF. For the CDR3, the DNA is TGTGCCAGCAGCTTAAGAAGCGGGGGGACGGGTGAGACCCAGTACTTC. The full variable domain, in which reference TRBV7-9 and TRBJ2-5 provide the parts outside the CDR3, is DTGVSQNPRHKITKRGQNVTFRCDPISEHNRLYWYRQTLGQGPEFLTYFQNEAQLEKSRLLSDRFSAERPKGSFSTLEIQRTEQGDSAMYLCASSLRSGGTGETQYFGPGTRLLVL.

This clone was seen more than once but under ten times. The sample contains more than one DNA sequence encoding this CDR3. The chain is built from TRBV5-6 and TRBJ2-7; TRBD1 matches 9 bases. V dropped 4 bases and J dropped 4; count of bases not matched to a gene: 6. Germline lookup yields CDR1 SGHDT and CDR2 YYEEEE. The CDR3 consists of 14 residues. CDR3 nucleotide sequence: TGTGCCAGCAGCCTGGGACAGGGTAGATACGAGCAGTACTTC. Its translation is CASSLGQGRYEQYF.

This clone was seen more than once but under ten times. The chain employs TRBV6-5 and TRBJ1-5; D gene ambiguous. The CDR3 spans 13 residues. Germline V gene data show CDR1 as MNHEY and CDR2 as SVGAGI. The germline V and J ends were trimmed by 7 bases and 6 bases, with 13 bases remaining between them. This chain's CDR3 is CASKPGGSQPQHF. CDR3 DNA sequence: TGTGCCAGCAAGCCGGGTGGTAGTCAGCCCCAGCATTTT.

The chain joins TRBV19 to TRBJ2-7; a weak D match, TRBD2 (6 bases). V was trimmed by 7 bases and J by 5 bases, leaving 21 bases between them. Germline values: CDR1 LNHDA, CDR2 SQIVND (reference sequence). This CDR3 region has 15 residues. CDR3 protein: CASKRELGGFHEQYF. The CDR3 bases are TGTGCCAGTAAAAGGGAGTTAGGAGGGTTCCACGAGCAGTACTTC. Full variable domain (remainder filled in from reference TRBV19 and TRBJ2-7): DGGITQSPKYLFRKEGQNVTLSCEQNLNHDAMYWYRQDPGQGLRLIYYSQIVNDFQKGDIAEGYSVSREKKESFPLTVTSAQKNPTAFYLCASKRELGGFHEQYFGPGTRLTVT.

The CDR3 DNA reads TGTGCCAGCAGCCAATGGGGACTAGCGGGAGGTGGGGAGCAGTTCTTC. Translation: CASSQWGLAGGGEQFF. The V and J genes are TRBV4-2 and TRBJ2-1, with 15 bases fitting TRBD2. There are 16 residues in the CDR3. Germline assignment: CDR1 LGHNA and CDR2 YNFKEQ. V was pared by 2 bases and J by 10 bases, with 6 bases of the junction left unmatched.

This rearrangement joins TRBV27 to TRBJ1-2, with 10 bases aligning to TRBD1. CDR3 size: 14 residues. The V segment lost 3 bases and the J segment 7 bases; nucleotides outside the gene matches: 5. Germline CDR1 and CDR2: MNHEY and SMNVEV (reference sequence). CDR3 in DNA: TGTGCCAGCAGTTTCCCGGGACAGGGGTCTGGCTACACCTTC. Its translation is CASSFPGQGSGYTF.

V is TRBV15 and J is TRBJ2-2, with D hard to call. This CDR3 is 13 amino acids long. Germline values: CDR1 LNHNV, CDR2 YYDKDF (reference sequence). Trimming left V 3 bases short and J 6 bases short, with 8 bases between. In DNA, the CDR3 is TGTGCCACCAGCAGCAGGTTCGCCGGGGAGCTGTTTTTT. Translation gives CATSSRFAGELFF.

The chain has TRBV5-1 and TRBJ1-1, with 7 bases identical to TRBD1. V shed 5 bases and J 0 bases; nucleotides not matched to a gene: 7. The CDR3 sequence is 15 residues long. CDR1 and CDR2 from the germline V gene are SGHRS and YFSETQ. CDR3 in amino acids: CASRGGGNLNTEAFF. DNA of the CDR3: TGCGCCAGCAGAGGGGGCGGGAACTTGAACACTGAAGCTTTCTTT.

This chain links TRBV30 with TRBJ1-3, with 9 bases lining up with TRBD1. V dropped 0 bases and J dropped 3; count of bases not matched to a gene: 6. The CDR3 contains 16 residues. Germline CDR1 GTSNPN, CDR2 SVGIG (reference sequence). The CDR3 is CAWSVWDRAFGNTIYF. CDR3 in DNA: TGTGCCTGGAGTGTTTGGGACAGGGCGTTTGGAAACACCATATATTTT.

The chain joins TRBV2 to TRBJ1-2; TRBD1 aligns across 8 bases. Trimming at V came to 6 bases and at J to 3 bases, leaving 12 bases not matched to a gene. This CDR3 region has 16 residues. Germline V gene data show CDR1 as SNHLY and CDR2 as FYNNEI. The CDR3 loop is CASSPESYRGDYGYTF. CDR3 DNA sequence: TGTGCCAGCAGCCCAGAAAGCTACAGGGGGGACTATGGCTACACCTTC.

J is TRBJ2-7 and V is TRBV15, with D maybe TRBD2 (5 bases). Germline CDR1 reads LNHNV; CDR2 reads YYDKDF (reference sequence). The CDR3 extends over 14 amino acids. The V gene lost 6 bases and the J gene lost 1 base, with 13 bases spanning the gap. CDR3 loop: CATRYAGGSYEQYF. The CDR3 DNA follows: TGTGCCACCAGATACGCTGGCGGGTCCTACGAGCAGTACTTC.